The 25 T cell receptor beta chains below come from one sample, sequenced in a study of blood T cell repertoires in COVID-19. Only in-frame clones appear in the TCRdb table, and some are missing; sequencing was by immunoSEQ multiplex PCR. Of roughly 250,000 clones listed, roughly 80% are singletons. The sample was peripheral blood. The receptor set was obtained from a woman of 80 years or more with acute or convalescent COVID-19.

The V gene is TRBV18, the J gene TRBJ1-1; 9 bases align to TRBD1. V was clipped by 2 bases and J by 1 base; unmatched bases: 2. The CDR3 runs to 15 residues. Per germline, CDR1 KGHSH and CDR2 LQKENI. In DNA, the CDR3 is TGTGCCAGCTCACCAAGGACAGGGGAGAACACTGAAGCTTTCTTT. Translating it yields CASSPRTGENTEAFF.

V gene TRBV24-1 combines with J gene TRBJ1-2; D is perhaps TRBD1 (6 bases). The CDR3 loop spans 14 amino acids. V was trimmed by 3 bases and J by 4 bases, leaving 11 bases between them. Germline-derived CDR1 and CDR2 are KGHDR and SFDVKD. DNA for the CDR3: TGTGCCACCAGTGATGCTCAAGGGGGCTATGGCTACACCTTC. As protein: CATSDAQGGYGYTF.

The rearrangement joins TRBV3-1 (or the pseudogene TRBV3-2) to TRBJ1-5, with D perhaps matching TRBD1 (5 bases). The ends were cut back, 1 base at V and 7 bases at J, with 11 bases in the middle. This CDR3 spans 14 amino acids. The germline CDR1 and CDR2 sequences are LGHDT and YNNKEL (reference sequence). CDR3 DNA sequence: TGTGCCAGCAGCCAAGGGGGGGGTGGGCAGCCCCAGCATTTT. Amino acids: CASSQGGGGQPQHF.

The chain employs TRBV6-5 and TRBJ1-1, with TRBD1 identical over 8 bases. The CDR3 has 14 residues. V lost 6 bases, J lost 3 bases, and 6 bases stayed unmatched. Germline V gene lookup returns CDR1 MNHEY and CDR2 SVGAGI. In nucleotides, the CDR3 is TGTGCCAGCAGAACCAACAGGGGGGACACTGAAGCTTTCTTT. Protein sequence: CASRTNRGDTEAFF.

This clone has only a few counts. The chain is built from TRBV28 and TRBJ1-2; D is uncertain. Per germline, CDR1 MDHEN and CDR2 SYDVKM. With 7 bases removed from V and 4 bases from J, the gap between germline ends came to 16 bases. CDR3 length: 14 residues. This CDR3 is CASIPAGSLYGYTF. The CDR3 nucleotides read TGTGCCAGCATTCCTGCCGGGTCCCTCTATGGCTACACCTTC.

This clone showed up just a few times. The genes are TRBV11-2 and TRBJ2-7; TRBD2 matches at 7 bases. The CDR3 is 15 residues long. J was trimmed by 1 base and V by 2 bases; bases with no gene match: 5. Germline CDR1 is SGHAT and CDR2 is FQNNGV. DNA for the CDR3: TGTGCCAGCAGCTTAAGTACCGGGGGGTCCTACGAGCAGTACTTC. Its translation: CASSLSTGGSYEQYF.

V gene TRBV3-1 (or the pseudogene TRBV3-2) combines with J gene TRBJ2-5, with TRBD2 identical over 14 bases. CDR1 is LGHDT, CDR2 YNNKEL, per germline (reference sequence). CDR3 size: 16 residues. V shed 5 bases, J shed 5 bases, and the junction held 7 bases outside the gene matches. The CDR3, as DNA: TGTGCCAGCAGCTTTTGGACTAGCGGGGGGAGGGAGACCCAGTACTTC. Residues: CASSFWTSGGRETQYF.

Of note for this clone: Distinct nucleotide sequences in the sample also encode this CDR3. This CDR3 is CASSRDSYSGNTIYF. The CDR3 DNA is TGTGCCAGCTCAAGAGACAGTTACTCTGGAAACACCATATATTTT. The rearrangement uses TRBV18 and TRBJ1-3; D is possibly TRBD1 (5 bases). Per germline, CDR1 KGHSH and CDR2 LQKENI. V lost 5 bases and J 0 bases, leaving 11 bases between the germline ends. The CDR3 runs 15 residues.

This chain connects TRBV10-3 to TRBJ2-5, with 7 positions matching TRBD1. CDR3 size: 13 residues. J lost 4 bases, V lost 10 bases, and 9 bases had no gene match. Germline loops: CDR1 ENHRY, CDR2 SYGVKD. In DNA form, the CDR3 reads TGTGCCACCTGGGACAGTTCTATAGAGACCCAGTACTTC. Translating gives CATWDSSIETQYF.

This clone appeared many times. The chain couples TRBV27 to TRBJ2-7; 8 bases agree with TRBD1. CDR3 length: 14 residues. The junction had 7 bases not matched to a gene; V was cut back by 5 bases and J by 4 bases. Germline V CDR1 and CDR2: MNHEY, SMNVEV (reference sequence). The CDR3 DNA is TGTGCCAGCAGTCCGGGACAGGTGAAGTACGAGCAGTACTTC. It codes for CASSPGQVKYEQYF.

The chain recombines TRBV15 with TRBJ2-2, with D unresolved. The CDR3 is 17 residues long. Trimming cost V 0 bases and J 4 bases, with 15 bases left between them. Germline CDR1 is LNHNV and CDR2 is YYDKDF (reference sequence). In nucleotides, the CDR3 is TGTGCCACCAGCAGAGATCTTCAGGTAGTTGGCACCGGGGAGCTGTTTTTT. Residues: CATSRDLQVVGTGELFF. Together with reference TRBV15 and TRBJ2-2, the CDR3 gives the full variable domain: DAMVIQNPRYQVTQFGKPVTLSCSQTLNHNVMYWYQQKSSQAPKLLFHYYDKDFNNEADTPDNFQSRRPNTSFCFLDIRSPGLGDTAMYLCATSRDLQVVGTGELFFGEGSRLTVL.

The chain couples TRBV2 to TRBJ1-5; 7 bases fit TRBD1. The CDR3 length is 14 residues. V gave up 7 bases and J gave up 0 bases; unmatched junction bases: 3. The germline gives CDR1 SNHLY, CDR2 FYNNEI. CDR3 DNA: TGTGCCAGCACTCGGGACAGTAGCAATCAGCCCCAGCATTTT. Encoded protein: CASTRDSSNQPQHF.

This clone was counted between two and nine times. This CDR3 is also generated by other DNA sequences in the sample. The genes are TRBV6-5 and TRBJ1-1, with unresolved D. Germline-derived CDR1 and CDR2 are MNHEY and SVGAGI. The ends were cut back, 0 bases at V and 0 bases at J, with 5 bases in the middle. The CDR3 loop spans 14 amino acids. Written as DNA, the CDR3 is TGTGCCAGCAGTTACTCCCACTTGAACACTGAAGCTTTCTTT. Its translation: CASSYSHLNTEAFF.

V and J are TRBV24-1 and TRBJ2-1; TRBD2 agrees at 12 bases. The trim removed 4 bases at V and 7 bases at J, leaving 7 bases unmatched. From germline, CDR1 is KGHDR and CDR2 SFDVKD. CDR3 length: 16 amino acids. CDR3 sequence (DNA): TGTGCCACCAGTGAGCCTAGCGGGGGGGCCCTAAATGAGCAGTTCTTC. Protein: CATSEPSGGALNEQFF.

V gene TRBV12-3 or TRBV12-4 combines with J gene TRBJ1-2, with a tentative D call TRBD1 (6 bases). The V and J ends lost 3 bases and 10 bases respectively, with 15 bases between them. CDR3 length equals 13 residues. The CDR3 DNA reads as TGTGCCAGCAGTTTTCAGGGGTTGAATCCCTACACCTTC. Its translation: CASSFQGLNPYTF.

This chain joins TRBV6-6 and TRBJ1-6, with 8 bases matching TRBD1. The CDR3 is made up of 15 amino acids. J lost 9 bases, V lost 2 bases, and 6 bases had no gene match. The germline gives CDR1 MNHNY, CDR2 SVGAGI (reference sequence). This CDR3 reads CASSYPGQGGSPLHF. The CDR3 DNA reads TGTGCCAGCAGTTACCCTGGACAGGGCGGTTCACCCCTCCACTTT.

The genes are TRBV12-3 or TRBV12-4 and TRBJ1-2; a weak D match, TRBD1 (6 bases). The V end lost 3 bases, the J end lost 6 bases, and 8 bases lay between the germline ends. This CDR3 comprises 12 residues. CDR3 coding DNA: TGTGCCAGCAGTTTGGGGGGGCATGGCTACACCTTC. Translation: CASSLGGHGYTF.

The V gene is TRBV4-1, the J gene TRBJ2-5; the match to TRBD2 covers 10 bases. CDR3 length equals 17 residues. CDR1 is MGHRA, CDR2 YSYEKL, per germline. Trimming cost V 0 bases and J 5 bases; bases outside gene matches: 9. CDR3 protein: CASSQDPSGGAWETQYF. The CDR3 DNA is TGCGCCAGCAGCCAAGATCCGAGCGGGGGGGCCTGGGAGACCCAGTACTTC.

This chain connects TRBV7-9 to TRBJ2-1; D perhaps matches TRBD2 (5 bases). CDR3 length equals 14 residues. The germline V and J ends were trimmed by 4 bases and 6 bases, with 13 bases remaining between them. Germline-derived CDR1 and CDR2 are SEHNR and FQNEAQ (reference sequence). The CDR3 DNA follows: TGTGCCAGCAGCTCAGCTACTAGGCGCAATGAGCAGTTCTTC. Amino acids: CASSSATRRNEQFF.

To note about this clone: This CDR3 is also generated by other DNA sequences in the sample. The chain employs TRBV5-4 and TRBJ1-2, with D unclear. V dropped 3 bases and J dropped 1 base, with 7 bases sitting between them. This CDR3 is built from 13 residues. Germline CDR1 reads SGHNT; CDR2 reads YYREEE (reference sequence). The CDR3 here is CASSSTVNYGYTF. The CDR3 coding sequence is TGTGCCAGCAGCTCCACAGTTAACTATGGCTACACCTTC.

The CDR3 sequence is CASSLPGGRFNEQYF. DNA of the CDR3: TGTGCCAGCAGTTTACCAGGGGGCCGCTTTAACGAGCAGTACTTC. This chain joins TRBV27 and TRBJ2-7, with 8 bases matching TRBD1. The CDR3 is 15 residues long. V trimming: 2 bases; J trimming: 5 bases; junction bases outside the gene matches: 8. Germline loops: CDR1 MNHEY, CDR2 SMNVEV (reference sequence).

The chain employs TRBV5-1 and TRBJ1-2; D gene unclear. The CDR3 extends over 15 amino acids. Trimming took 3 bases from V and 2 from J, leaving 14 bases between them. CDR1 is SGHRS and CDR2 is YFSETQ in the germline V gene. The chain's CDR3 is CASSSDNKPNYGYTF. CDR3 nucleotide sequence: TGCGCCAGCAGCTCCGACAACAAGCCAAACTATGGCTACACCTTC.

The J gene is TRBJ2-7, the V gene TRBV19, with no clear D. The CDR3 totals 14 residues. V lost 1 base, J lost 0 bases, and 7 bases lay in between. Germline loops: CDR1 LNHDA, CDR2 SQIVND (reference sequence). The CDR3 DNA is TGTGCCAGTAGTATAGGAGGAGACTCCTACGAGCAGTACTTC. It specifies CASSIGGDSYEQYF.

Here the CDR3 reads CASTRGRNYGYTF. The CDR3 nucleotides read TGTGCCAGCACTAGAGGGAGGAACTATGGCTACACCTTC. The chain joins TRBV28 to TRBJ1-2, with D unresolved. V shed 7 bases and J shed 2 bases, with 11 bases lying between them. The CDR3 sequence is 13 residues long. Per germline, CDR1 MDHEN and CDR2 SYDVKM.

This clone came up a few times. The CDR3 sequence is CASSSTGDTQYF. The CDR3 region has the DNA TGTGCCAGCAGCTCGACTGGGGATACGCAGTATTTT. The chain joins TRBV3-1 (or the pseudogene TRBV3-2) to TRBJ2-3; D is undetermined. The CDR3 has 12 residues. Germline CDR1 LGHDT, CDR2 YNNKEL (reference sequence). V lost 5 bases and J lost 6, with 9 bases in between.